This T cell receptor (beta chain) originates from a study of T cell responses to AZD1222 COVID-19 vaccine. Notes on the study in general: Spike-wide vaccine-associated CD4 TCRs dominated at 160-218 and 743-854.

A note on this clone: The target antigen is unknown.

Assay: immunoSEQ multiplex PCR; the TCRdb copy retains only in-frame clones and omits some. The sample includes about 48,000 clones, around 85% seen only once; the top ten take less than 7%. The V gene end was trimmed by 5 bases and the J gene end by 8 bases; junction bases not matched to a gene: 14. Germline CDR1 and CDR2: SGHTS and YDEGEE. There are 16 residues in the CDR3. The material was peripheral blood, obtained 28 days after the second AZD1222 dose. This clonotype originated in an adult who received the AZD1222 COVID-19 vaccine. The chain joins TRBV5-8 to TRBJ2-1; 9 bases align to TRBD2. CDR3 sequence (DNA): TGTGCCAGCAGATCCCTAGCGGGACCTCGCGGGGATGAGCAGTTCTTC. Residues: CASRSLAGPRGDEQFF.